One sample yielded the 30 T cell receptor beta chains listed below, sequenced in a study of CD8+ T cells in alopecia areata. As to treatment: oral pan-JAK inhibitor, 5-10 mg twice daily. Extracted RNA was reverse transcribed, and the resulting cDNA served as sequencing template. Clones were read by immunoSEQ multiplex PCR, and TCRdb kept only the in-frame ones, dropping some. The table includes about 140,000 clones, approximately 85% detected once. Sequencing used CD8+ T cells sorted from blood, obtained at week 4, from a patient treated with tofacitinib. These receptor sequences come from a human donor with alopecia areata.

V and J are TRBV6-5 and TRBJ1-1; D gene uncertain. Germline loops: CDR1 MNHEY, CDR2 SVGAGI. This CDR3 contains 15 residues. V gave up 0 bases and J gave up 0 bases, with 8 bases separating them. The CDR3 loop is CASSYSRGMNTEAFF. The DNA of the CDR3 is TGTGCCAGCAGTTACTCGCGAGGTATGAACACTGAAGCTTTCTTT.

The rearrangement uses TRBV30 and TRBJ2-2, with D perhaps given as TRBD1 or TRBD2 (5 bases each). Deletions cut 5 bases from V and 5 bases from J, with 18 bases between. The CDR3 contains 15 residues. The V gene's germline CDR1 is GTSNPN and CDR2 SVGIG (reference sequence). The CDR3 loop reads CAWLPSLWGTGELFF. For the CDR3, the DNA is TGTGCCTGGCTTCCCAGCTTGTGGGGGACCGGGGAGCTGTTTTTT.

The rearrangement joins TRBV15 to TRBJ1-6, with TRBD1 matching over 8 bases. This CDR3 spans 16 amino acids. Per germline, CDR1 LNHNV and CDR2 YYDKDF (reference sequence). J lost 8 bases, V lost 3 bases, and 9 bases had no gene match. The CDR3 DNA sequence: TGTGCCACCAGCAGCCAAGCCCCGGACAGGGATTCACCCCTCCACTTT. Its protein is CATSSQAPDRDSPLHF.

The genes are TRBV7-8 and TRBJ2-7; TRBD1 agrees at 10 bases. Per the germline V gene, CDR1 is SGHVS and CDR2 is FQNEAQ. V was pared by 6 bases and J by 3 bases, with 17 bases of the junction left unmatched. CDR3 length equals 18 residues. CDR3 protein: CASRGLQGTGEVRYEQYF. The CDR3 bases are TGTGCCAGCAGGGGACTTCAGGGGACAGGGGAGGTACGCTACGAGCAGTACTTC.

This sequence joins TRBV7-9 and TRBJ1-4; no definite D call. The CDR3 is 12 amino acids. Germline CDR1 and CDR2: SEHNR and FQNEAQ (reference sequence). V was clipped by 5 bases and J by 12 bases, with 13 bases between them. The CDR3, as DNA: TGTGCCAGCAGCCCTAATGTAGGGCAACTGTTTTTT. It codes for CASSPNVGQLFF.

The genes are TRBV5-1 and TRBJ2-2, with TRBD2 matching over 9 bases. The V gene's germline CDR1 is SGHRS and CDR2 YFSETQ. V shed 5 bases and J 3 bases; nucleotides not matched to a gene: 8. This CDR3 is built from 16 residues. The CDR3 sequence: CASRPSSGADTGELFF. The CDR3 region has the DNA TGCGCCAGCAGGCCCTCTAGCGGGGCGGACACCGGGGAGCTGTTTTTT.

V and J are TRBV5-1 and TRBJ2-7; 7 nucleotides line up with TRBD1. Germline-derived CDR1 and CDR2 are SGHRS and YFSETQ. There are 14 residues in the CDR3. V gave up 4 bases and J gave up 3 bases; unmatched junction bases: 7. The CDR3 protein is CASSLRTGHYEQYF. The CDR3 region has the DNA TGCGCCAGCAGCCTACGGACAGGTCACTACGAGCAGTACTTC.

This clone was detected only a few times. This chain connects TRBV29-1 to TRBJ2-7; 8 positions agree with TRBD1. The CDR3 runs 13 residues. V gave up 4 bases and J gave up 6 bases; unmatched junction bases: 8. Germline V lookup: CDR1 SQVTM, CDR2 ANQGSEA. CDR3 bases: TGCAGCGTTGTGGACAGGGTATATGGCGAGCAGTACTTC. Encoded protein: CSVVDRVYGEQYF.

The V and J genes are TRBV13 and TRBJ2-1; a possible D gene is TRBD2 (5 bases). This CDR3 comprises 12 residues. Trimming stripped 6 bases from V and 3 bases from J, with 6 bases between. The germline CDR1 and CDR2 sequences are PRHDT and FYEKMQ (reference sequence). CDR3 bases: TGTGCCAGCAGAGGACTCTACAATGAGCAGTTCTTC. This translates into CASRGLYNEQFF.

The chain uses TRBV6-5 and TRBJ2-1, with D perhaps TRBD1 (5 bases). V was shortened by 2 bases and J by 9 bases, with 11 bases between the two germline ends. Per the germline V gene, CDR1 is MNHEY and CDR2 is SVGAGI. The CDR3 length is 13 residues. CDR3 region: CASSYRAQGEQFF. DNA for the CDR3: TGTGCCAGCAGTTACAGGGCGCAGGGTGAGCAGTTCTTC.

The rearrangement links TRBV30 to TRBJ2-1; D is possibly TRBD1 (6 bases). CDR1 is GTSNPN and CDR2 is SVGIG in the germline V gene (reference sequence). The CDR3 is 13 residues long. V shed 5 bases and J shed 3 bases, with 11 bases lying between them. This chain's CDR3 is CAWRARGYNEQFF. CDR3 sequence (DNA): TGTGCCTGGCGGGCCAGGGGCTACAATGAGCAGTTCTTC. Based on the CDR3 plus reference TRBV30 and TRBJ2-1, the full variable domain is SQTIHQWPATLVQPVGSPLSLECTVEGTSNPNLYWYRQAAGRGLQLLFYSVGIGQISSEVPQNLSASRPQDRQFILSSKKLLLSDSGFYLCAWRARGYNEQFFGPGTRLTVL.

This clone was detected once. This chain joins TRBV27 and TRBJ2-7; TRBD1 matches 10 bases. Germline trimming cut 3 bases from V and 3 bases from J; bases unmatched to any gene: 5. The CDR3 spans 15 residues. Looked up from germline, CDR1 is MNHEY and CDR2 is SMNVEV (reference sequence). CDR3 sequence (DNA): TGTGCCAGCAGTTTGGACAGGGGGGTCAACTACGAGCAGTACTTC. Its translation: CASSLDRGVNYEQYF.

With respect to this clone: Other nucleotide sequences in the sample specify the same CDR3. This chain joins TRBV4-1 and TRBJ2-7; a possible D gene is TRBD2 (6 bases). Per germline, CDR1 MGHRA and CDR2 YSYEKL. The CDR3 runs 14 residues. Trimming cost V 1 base and J 3 bases, with 10 bases left between them. Here the CDR3 reads CASSQVSGDYEQYF. In DNA, the CDR3 is TGCGCCAGCAGCCAAGTTAGCGGAGACTACGAGCAGTACTTC.

The rearrangement links TRBV7-8 to TRBJ2-1; TRBD1 matches 8 bases. The CDR3 sequence is 18 residues long. The V and J ends lost 2 bases and 5 bases, in that order; junction bases with no gene match: 14. Germline V gene data show CDR1 as SGHVS and CDR2 as FQNEAQ. CDR3 loop: CASSLRTGPIGTNNEQFF. The CDR3 nucleotides are TGTGCCAGCAGCTTACGGACAGGGCCCATCGGCACTAACAATGAGCAGTTCTTC.

V gene TRBV7-9 combines with J gene TRBJ2-2; D is ambiguous. This CDR3 is 14 amino acids long. CDR1 is SEHNR and CDR2 is FQNEAQ in the germline V gene (reference sequence). Trimming removed 1 base from V and 5 bases from J, with 8 bases in between. The CDR3 coding sequence is TGTGCCAGCAGCTTAGTGAGGCGGACCGGGGAGCTGTTTTTT. Encoded protein: CASSLVRRTGELFF.

The chain couples TRBV6-5 to TRBJ2-7; D not certain. The CDR3 contains 13 residues. Germline V gene lookup returns CDR1 MNHEY and CDR2 SVGAGI. The V gene lost 0 bases and the J gene lost 2 bases, with 5 bases spanning the gap. The CDR3 nucleotides read TGTGCCAGCAGTTACTCGAACCCCTACGAGCAGTACTTC. Its translation: CASSYSNPYEQYF.

The gene calls are TRBV27 and TRBJ2-7; 7 nucleotides match TRBD2. The CDR3 sequence is 15 residues long. J was trimmed by 0 bases and V by 1 base; bases with no gene match: 3. The germline CDR1 and CDR2 sequences are MNHEY and SMNVEV (reference sequence). Here the CDR3 DNA reads TGTGCCAGCAGTTTATTTGGCGGGAGCTCCTACGAGCAGTACTTC. This encodes CASSLFGGSSYEQYF.

The CDR3 nucleotides read TGTGCCAGCAGCTACCGGGTCGCGATAAGGAGCCCCAATCAGCCCCAGCATTTT. Its protein product is CASSYRVAIRSPNQPQHF. The V call is TRBV7-6, the J call TRBJ1-5, with D unresolved. V lost 4 bases, J lost 3 bases, and 22 bases lay in between. CDR3 length equals 18 residues. In germline, CDR1 is SGHVS, CDR2 FNYEAQ.

This clone appeared a few times. The chain couples TRBV7-9 to TRBJ2-1; a weak D match, TRBD1 (6 bases). Trimming shortened V by 6 bases and J by 4 bases, and 10 bases separated the two germline ends. The CDR3 spans 13 residues. Germline V gives CDR1 SEHNR, CDR2 FQNEAQ (reference sequence). CDR3 nucleotide sequence: TGTGCCAGCAGATTCCAGGGGTACAATGAGCAGTTCTTC. It specifies CASRFQGYNEQFF.

The CDR3 reads CASSHRQTPYEQYF. CDR3 DNA: TGTGCCAGTAGTCATCGGCAGACACCCTACGAGCAGTACTTC. The chain has TRBV19 and TRBJ2-7; D is unresolved. This CDR3 comprises 14 residues. Germline V CDR1 and CDR2: LNHDA, SQIVND (reference sequence). The V end was cut by 5 bases, the J end by 2 bases, with 13 bases between.

The J gene is TRBJ2-7, the V gene TRBV13; D not resolved. V was cut by 3 bases and J by 6 bases, with 9 bases left in between. The CDR3 spans 12 residues. In germline, CDR1 is PRHDT, CDR2 FYEKMQ (reference sequence). CDR3 protein: CASSLRRGEQYF. In DNA, the CDR3 is TGTGCCAGCAGCTTGCGGCGAGGCGAGCAGTACTTC.

Comments on this clone: The same CDR3 arises from other DNA sequences in this sample as well. The V gene is TRBV5-1, the J gene TRBJ2-1; TRBD1 matches at 7 bases. V was clipped by 1 base and J by 6 bases; unmatched bases: 4. The CDR3 has 14 amino acids. Germline V gene data show CDR1 as SGHRS and CDR2 as YFSETQ. The CDR3 spells CASSLLAGGNEQFF. The CDR3 region has the DNA TGCGCCAGCAGCTTGTTGGCAGGGGGCAATGAGCAGTTCTTC.

J is TRBJ2-3 and V is TRBV4-1; 12 bases fit TRBD2. Germline CDR1 MGHRA, CDR2 YSYEKL. CDR3 size: 18 residues. V lost 2 bases and J lost 5; bases outside the gene matches: 11. Here the CDR3 reads CASSQRILAGGSEDTQYF. The CDR3 nucleotides read TGCGCCAGCAGCCAACGAATACTAGCGGGGGGCTCGGAAGATACGCAGTATTTT.

This chain uses TRBV12-5 with TRBJ2-1; D remains unclear. In germline, CDR1 is LGHNT, CDR2 FRNRAP. CDR3 length: 13 amino acids. V gave up 6 bases and J gave up 5 bases, with 11 bases separating them. The CDR3 loop reads CASGHEENNEQFF. DNA of the CDR3: TGTGCTAGTGGCCACGAGGAGAACAATGAGCAGTTCTTC.

The chain employs TRBV5-6 and TRBJ1-1; the D is unclear. CDR3 size: 12 residues. Deletions cut 1 base from V and 3 bases from J, with 4 bases between. In germline, CDR1 is SGHDT, CDR2 YYEEEE. CDR3 region: CASSLFHTEAFF. DNA of the CDR3: TGTGCCAGCAGCTTGTTTCACACTGAAGCTTTCTTT. The whole variable domain, filled in from reference TRBV5-6 and TRBJ1-1, reads DAGVTQSPTHLIKTRGQQVTLRCSPKSGHDTVSWYQQALGQGPQFIFQYYEEEERQRGNFPDRFSGHQFPNYSSELNVNALLLGDSALYLCASSLFHTEAFFGQGTRLTVV.

This clone appeared a single time. The chain combines TRBV2 with TRBJ2-5; possible D gene TRBD1, 5 bases. Per the germline V gene, CDR1 is SNHLY and CDR2 is FYNNEI. The CDR3 loop spans 16 amino acids. With 3 bases removed from V and 5 bases from J, the gap between germline ends came to 19 bases. The CDR3 DNA follows: TGTGCCAGCAGTGACCCGAGACTTTCAGGGTCGGAGACCCAGTACTTC. It codes for CASSDPRLSGSETQYF.

This chain joins TRBV6-6 and TRBJ2-7; 9 bases are a match to TRBD1. The ends lost 0 bases at V and 1 base at J; junction bases unmatched: 4. The CDR3 consists of 16 residues. Per the germline V gene, CDR1 is MNHNY and CDR2 is SVGAGI (reference sequence). The CDR3 nucleotides read TGTGCCAGCAGTTACTCTCCGGACAGGGGATCCTACGAGCAGTACTTC. It codes for CASSYSPDRGSYEQYF.

The CDR3 region is CAGSVLAYNEQFF. CDR3 coding DNA: TGTGCCGGGTCGGTACTAGCCTACAATGAGCAGTTCTTC. This chain connects TRBV2 to TRBJ2-1; possible D gene TRBD2, 5 bases. The V and J ends lost 11 bases and 2 bases respectively, with 13 bases between them. The germline V gene encodes CDR1 SNHLY and CDR2 FYNNEI. This CDR3 contains 13 residues. The entire variable domain, with the rest obtained from reference TRBV2 and TRBJ2-1, is as follows: EPEVTQTPSHQVTQMGQEVILRCVPISNHLYFYWYRQILGQKVEFLVSFYNNEISEKSEIFDDQFSVERPDGSNFTLKIRSTKLEDSAMYFCAGSVLAYNEQFFGPGTRLTVL.

V and J are TRBV5-6 and TRBJ1-4; TRBD1 is a possible D gene (5 bases). V was cut by 1 base and J by 14 bases, with 18 bases left in between. This CDR3 comprises 14 residues. Germline CDR1 reads SGHDT; CDR2 reads YYEEEE. CDR3 in DNA: TGTGCCAGCAGCTTGAGCTCACGGAGGGGAGATCTGTTTTTT. Translation gives CASSLSSRRGDLFF.

V gene TRBV7-9 combines with J gene TRBJ2-2; D not resolved. Trimming cost V 4 bases and J 0 bases, with 9 bases left between them. The V gene's germline CDR1 is SEHNR and CDR2 FQNEAQ (reference sequence). CDR3 size: 15 residues. The DNA for the CDR3 is TGTGCCAGCAGCTCCTACAAAGCGAACACCGGGGAGCTGTTTTTT. Amino acids: CASSSYKANTGELFF.